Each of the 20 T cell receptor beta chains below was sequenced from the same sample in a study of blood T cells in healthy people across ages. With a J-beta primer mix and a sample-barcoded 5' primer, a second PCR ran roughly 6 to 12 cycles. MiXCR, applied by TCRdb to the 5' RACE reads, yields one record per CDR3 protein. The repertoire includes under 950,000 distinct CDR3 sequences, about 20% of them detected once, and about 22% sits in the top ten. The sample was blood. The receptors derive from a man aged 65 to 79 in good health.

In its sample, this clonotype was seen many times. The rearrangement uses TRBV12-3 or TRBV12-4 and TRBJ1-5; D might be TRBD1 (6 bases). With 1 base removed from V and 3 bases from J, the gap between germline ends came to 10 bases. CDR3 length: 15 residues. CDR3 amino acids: CASSLGQGINQPQHF. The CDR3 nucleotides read TGTGCCAGCAGTTTAGGGCAGGGGATCAATCAGCCCCAGCATTTT.

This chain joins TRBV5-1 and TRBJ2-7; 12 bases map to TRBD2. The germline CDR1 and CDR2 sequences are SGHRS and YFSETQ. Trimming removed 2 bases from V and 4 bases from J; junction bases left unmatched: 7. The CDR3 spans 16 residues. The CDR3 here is CASSLTTSGGVYEQYF. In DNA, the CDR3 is TGCGCCAGCAGCTTAACGACTAGCGGGGGCGTGTACGAGCAGTACTTC. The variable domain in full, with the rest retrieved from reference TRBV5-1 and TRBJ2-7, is KAGVTQTPRYLIKTRGQQVTLSCSPISGHRSVSWYQQTPGQGLQFLFEYFSETQRNKGNFPGRFSGRQFSNSRSEMNVSTLELGDSALYLCASSLTTSGGVYEQYFGPGTRLTVT.

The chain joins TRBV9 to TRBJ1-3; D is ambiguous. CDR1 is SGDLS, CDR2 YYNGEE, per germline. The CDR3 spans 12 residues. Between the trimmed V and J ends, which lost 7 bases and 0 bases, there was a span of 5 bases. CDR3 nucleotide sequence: TGTGCCAGCGCGGCCTCTGGAAACACCATATATTTT. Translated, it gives CASAASGNTIYF.

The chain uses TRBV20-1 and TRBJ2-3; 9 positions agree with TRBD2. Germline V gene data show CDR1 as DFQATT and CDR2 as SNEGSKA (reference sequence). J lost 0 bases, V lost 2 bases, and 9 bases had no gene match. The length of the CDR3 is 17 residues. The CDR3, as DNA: TGCAGTGCTAGATGGGCAGCGGGGGGACGAAGCACAGATACGCAGTATTTT. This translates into CSARWAAGGRSTDTQYF.

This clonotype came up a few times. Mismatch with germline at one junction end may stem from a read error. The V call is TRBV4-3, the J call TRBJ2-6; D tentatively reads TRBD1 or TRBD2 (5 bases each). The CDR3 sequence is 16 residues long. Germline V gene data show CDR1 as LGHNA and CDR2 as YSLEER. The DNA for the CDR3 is TGCGCCAGCAGCCCGGGGCAAAGAACTGGGACCAACGTCCTGACTTTC. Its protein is CASSPGQRTGTNVLTF.

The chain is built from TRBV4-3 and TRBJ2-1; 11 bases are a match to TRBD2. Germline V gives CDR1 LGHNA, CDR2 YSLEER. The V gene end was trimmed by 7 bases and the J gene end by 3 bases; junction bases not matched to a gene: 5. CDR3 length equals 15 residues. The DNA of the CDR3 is TGCGCCAGCACCTCGACTAGCGGGGACTACAATGAGCAGTTCTTC. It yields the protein CASTSTSGDYNEQFF.

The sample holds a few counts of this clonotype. The CDR3 DNA reads as TGCAGTGCCGAAGCGGGGCTCAAGGATGAGCAGTTCTTC. Translation gives CSAEAGLKDEQFF. The V gene is TRBV20-1, the J gene TRBJ2-5, with 7 bases lining up with TRBD2. The DNA end is a closer match to TRBJ2-1, so the J assignment may be wrong. CDR1 and CDR2 (germline): DFQATT, SNEGSKA (reference sequence). This CDR3 is built from 13 residues.

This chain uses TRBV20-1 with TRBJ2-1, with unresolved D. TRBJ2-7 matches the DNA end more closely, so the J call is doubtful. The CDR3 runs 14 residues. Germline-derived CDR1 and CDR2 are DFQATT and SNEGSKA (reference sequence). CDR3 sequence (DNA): TGCAGTGCCCCGCGCCCCACTTCCTCAGGCGAGCAGTACTTC. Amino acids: CSAPRPTSSGEQYF.

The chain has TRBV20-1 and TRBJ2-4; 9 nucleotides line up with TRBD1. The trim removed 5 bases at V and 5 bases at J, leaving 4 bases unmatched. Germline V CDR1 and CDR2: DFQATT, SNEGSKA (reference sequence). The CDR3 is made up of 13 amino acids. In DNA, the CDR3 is TGCAGTGCTCCTACAGGGGGCGAAAACATTCAGTACTTC. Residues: CSAPTGGENIQYF.

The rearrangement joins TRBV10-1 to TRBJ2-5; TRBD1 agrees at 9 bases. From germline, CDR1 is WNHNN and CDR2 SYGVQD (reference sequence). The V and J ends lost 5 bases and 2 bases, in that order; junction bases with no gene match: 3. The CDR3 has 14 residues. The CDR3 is CASSTGGRQETQYF. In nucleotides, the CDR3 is TGCGCCAGCAGTACAGGGGGCCGTCAAGAGACCCAGTACTTC.

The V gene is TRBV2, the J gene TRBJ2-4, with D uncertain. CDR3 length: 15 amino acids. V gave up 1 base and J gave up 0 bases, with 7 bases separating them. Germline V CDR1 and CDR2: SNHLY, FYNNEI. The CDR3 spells CASSEGNKAKNIQYF. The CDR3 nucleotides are TGTGCCAGCAGTGAAGGGAATAAAGCCAAAAACATTCAGTACTTC.

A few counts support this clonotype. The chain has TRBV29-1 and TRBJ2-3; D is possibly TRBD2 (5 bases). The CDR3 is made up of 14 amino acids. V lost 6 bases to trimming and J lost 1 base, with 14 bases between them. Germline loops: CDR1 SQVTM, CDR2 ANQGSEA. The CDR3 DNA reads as TGCAGCGTCCCCTCCCCAGCGGGCACAGATACGCAGTATTTT. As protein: CSVPSPAGTDTQYF.

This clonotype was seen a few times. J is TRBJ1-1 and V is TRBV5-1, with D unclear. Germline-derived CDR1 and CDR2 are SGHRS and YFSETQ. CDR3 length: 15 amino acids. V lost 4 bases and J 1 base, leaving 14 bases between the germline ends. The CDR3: CASSPAGISNTEAFF. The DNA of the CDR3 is TGCGCCAGCAGCCCAGCGGGAATTTCGAACACTGAAGCTTTCTTT.

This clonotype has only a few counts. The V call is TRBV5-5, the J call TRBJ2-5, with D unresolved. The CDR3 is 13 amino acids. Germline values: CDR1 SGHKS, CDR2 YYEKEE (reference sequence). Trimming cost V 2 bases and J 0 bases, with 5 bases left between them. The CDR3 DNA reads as TGTGCCAGCAGCTTATGGCACCAAGAGACCCAGTACTTC. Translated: CASSLWHQETQYF. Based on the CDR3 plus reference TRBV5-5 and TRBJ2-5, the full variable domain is DAGVTQSPTHLIKTRGQQVTLRCSPISGHKSVSWYQQVLGQGPQFIFQYYEKEERGRGNFPDRFSARQFPNYSSELNVNALLLGDSALYLCASSLWHQETQYFGPGTRLLVL.

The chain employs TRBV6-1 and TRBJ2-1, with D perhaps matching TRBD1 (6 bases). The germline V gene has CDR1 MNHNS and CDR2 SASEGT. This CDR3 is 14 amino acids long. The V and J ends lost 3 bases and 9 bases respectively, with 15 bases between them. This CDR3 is CASSEGAAWGEQFF. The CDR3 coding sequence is TGTGCCAGCAGTGAGGGGGCTGCCTGGGGTGAGCAGTTCTTC.

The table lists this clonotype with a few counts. The DNA of the CDR3 is TGCGCCAGCAGCGCGTCGACACTGAACACTGAAGCTTTCTTT. Translating gives CASSASTLNTEAFF. The chain employs TRBV5-1 and TRBJ1-1; no clear D gene. Germline V gene data show CDR1 as SGHRS and CDR2 as YFSETQ. Trimming removed 4 bases from V and 0 bases from J, with 10 bases in between. CDR3 length: 14 residues.

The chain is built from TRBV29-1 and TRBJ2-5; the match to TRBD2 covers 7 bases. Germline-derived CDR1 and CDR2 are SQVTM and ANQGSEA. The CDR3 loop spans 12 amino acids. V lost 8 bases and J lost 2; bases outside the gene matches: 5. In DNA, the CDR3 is TGCAGCACGGGAGGCAGTCAAGAGACCCAGTACTTC. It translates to CSTGGSQETQYF.

The CDR3 region is CATSDSGPGNEKLFF. The CDR3 bases are TGTGCCACCAGTGATTCCGGGCCGGGAAATGAAAAACTGTTTTTT. The chain is built from TRBV24-1 and TRBJ1-4; no firm D call. CDR3 length: 15 amino acids. Germline assignment: CDR1 KGHDR and CDR2 SFDVKD. Trimming left V 2 bases short and J 5 bases short, with 11 bases between.

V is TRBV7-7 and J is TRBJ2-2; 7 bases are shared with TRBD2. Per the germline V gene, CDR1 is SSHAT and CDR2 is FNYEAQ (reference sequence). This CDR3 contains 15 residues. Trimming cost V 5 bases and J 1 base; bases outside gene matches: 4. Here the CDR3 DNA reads TGTGCCAGCAGCAGGAGCGGGATGAACACCGGGGAGCTGTTTTTT. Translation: CASSRSGMNTGELFF.

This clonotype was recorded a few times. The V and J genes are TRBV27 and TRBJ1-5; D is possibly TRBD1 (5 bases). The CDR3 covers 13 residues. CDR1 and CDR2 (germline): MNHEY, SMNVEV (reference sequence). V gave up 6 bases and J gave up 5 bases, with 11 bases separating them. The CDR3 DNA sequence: TGTGCCAGCAGCAGACAGTCCGATCAGCCCCAGCATTTT. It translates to CASSRQSDQPQHF.